This T cell receptor (beta chain) was recovered during a study of T cell responses to AZD1222 COVID-19 vaccine. Germline assignment: CDR1 MNHEY and CDR2 SVGEGT. V was clipped by 5 bases and J by 2 bases, with 16 bases between them. The CDR3 runs 16 residues. The method was immunoSEQ multiplex PCR; TCRdb's version includes in-frame clones alone and lacks a portion of them. The data hold about 97,000 clones, with roughly 86% observed a single time. This clone was seen a single time. The TCR originated in an adult in good health. Sequencing was performed on peripheral blood, taken on day 0 of AZD1222 vaccination. The rearrangement joins TRBV6-2 or TRBV6-3 to TRBJ1-5; no firm D call. This CDR3 is CASSLGLVGGNQPQHF. The CDR3 DNA reads TGTGCCAGCAGTCTCGGGTTAGTCGGTGGCAATCAGCCCCAGCATTTT.